This T cell receptor (beta chain) was documented in a study of cytomegalovirus exposure and HLA in healthy donors. Study at large: Earlier sequencing of some 190 million T cells yielded nearly 120 million unique TCR beta sequences.

V lost 3 bases and J lost 3, with 5 bases in between. The CDR3 loop spans 12 amino acids. The germline gives CDR1 MGHDK, CDR2 SYGVNS. Findings of the study overall: Sequencing likely caused a cluster of highly shared sequence variants. Exclusion applied to some V segments, including TRBV6-2 and TRBV6-3, as they were indistinguishable. Three CMV-associated chains proved CMV antigen-specific in vitro.

In this sample, this clone turned up once. Antigen: not known. The PCR had 60 Vbeta and 13 Jbeta primers. Clones were read by immunoSEQ multiplex PCR, and TCRdb kept only the in-frame ones, dropping some. The repertoire includes under 200,000 clones, 70% to 90% of them detected once, and approximately 9.4% sits in the top ten. This receptor was obtained from a man between 18 and 35 years old in good health and CMV-seropositive. The V and J genes are TRBV25-1 and TRBJ1-2, with TRBD1 as a possible D gene (5 bases). The source material was PBMCs. The CDR3 sequence is CASSEGHYGYTF. In DNA, the CDR3 is TGTGCCAGCAGTGAGGGGCACTATGGCTACACCTTC.